The rows below give T cell receptor beta chains drawn from one sample of a study of vaccination effects on CD4 cells after COVID-19. Repertoires were generated with immunoSEQ multiplex PCR, while TCRdb's copy carries only in-frame clones and drops some. The sample yields around 49,000 clones, roughly four fifths seen once. The antigens of these receptors remain unknown. Sequenced material: CD4+ T cells from PBMCs cultured with a peptide pool, taken before COVID-19 vaccination. The source of these receptors is a human donor who had a prior SARS-CoV-2 infection. Both conserved end residues are part of each CDR3. A D gene is named only where the DNA matches it firmly. Size tells how often a clone was seen (once, few, many) or the class of an expanded clone, and some rows leave it out.

abundance: .
j_gene: TRBJ2-3
v_gene: TRBV11-2
d_gene: .
CDR3aa: CASSALDTQYF
CDR3nt: TGTGCCAGCAGCGCGCTAGATACGCAGTATTTT

abundance: .
j_gene: TRBJ2-5
v_gene: TRBV18
d_gene: .
CDR3aa: CASSPDVETQYF
CDR3nt: TGTGCCAGCTCACCAGACGTGGAGACCCAGTACTTC

abundance: .
j_gene: TRBJ2-3
v_gene: TRBV7-2
d_gene: TRBD2
CDR3aa: CASSPSGRTDTQYF
CDR3nt: TGTGCCAGCAGCCCTAGCGGACGCACAGATACGCAGTATTTT

abundance: .
j_gene: TRBJ1-1
v_gene: TRBV7-7
d_gene: .
CDR3aa: CASSPQVNTEAFF
CDR3nt: TGTGCTAGCAGCCCACAGGTGAACACTGAAGCTTTCTTT

abundance: .
j_gene: TRBJ1-4
v_gene: TRBV2
d_gene: .
CDR3aa: CASSPLGFGEKLFF
CDR3nt: TGTGCCAGCAGCCCACTGGGGTTTGGTGAAAAACTGTTTTTT

abundance: once
j_gene: TRBJ2-1
v_gene: TRBV7-2
d_gene: .
CDR3aa: CASSLRWGAVFF
CDR3nt: TGTGCCAGCAGCTTGAGGTGGGGGGCGGTGTTCTTC

abundance: .
j_gene: TRBJ2-3
v_gene: TRBV6-5
d_gene: TRBD2
CDR3aa: CASSSWRGSTDTQYF
CDR3nt: TGTGCCAGCAGCTCTTGGCGGGGGAGCACAGATACGCAGTATTTT

abundance: few
j_gene: TRBJ2-3
v_gene: TRBV7-3
d_gene: .
CDR3aa: CASSFRRTDTQYF
CDR3nt: TGTGCCAGCAGCTTCCGACGCACAGATACGCAGTATTTT

abundance: .
j_gene: TRBJ2-7
v_gene: TRBV6-2/TRBV6-3
d_gene: TRBD2
CDR3aa: CASSLVASGVSSEQYF
CDR3nt: TGTGCCAGCAGTTTGGTGGCTAGCGGGGTTTCTAGCGAGCAGTACTTC

abundance: .
j_gene: TRBJ1-4
v_gene: TRBV5-4
d_gene: .
CDR3aa: CASSLGGGATNEKLFF
CDR3nt: TGTGCCAGCAGCTTGGGGGGGGGAGCGACTAATGAAAAACTGTTTTTT

abundance: .
j_gene: TRBJ2-2
v_gene: TRBV2
d_gene: TRBD2
CDR3aa: CASSLTSGGASGELFF
CDR3nt: TGTGCCAGCAGTCTCACTAGCGGGGGGGCCTCCGGGGAGCTGTTTTTT

abundance: few
j_gene: TRBJ2-5
v_gene: TRBV7-9
d_gene: .
CDR3aa: CASRPRGRETQYF
CDR3nt: TGTGCCAGCAGGCCCAGGGGGAGGGAGACCCAGTACTTC

abundance: .
j_gene: TRBJ2-2
v_gene: TRBV15
d_gene: TRBD1
CDR3aa: CATGTGQDTGELFF
CDR3nt: TGTGCCACCGGTACGGGACAGGACACCGGGGAGCTGTTTTTT

abundance: .
j_gene: TRBJ1-1
v_gene: TRBV23-1
d_gene: .
CDR3aa: CASSQSDQEGVLHTEAFF
CDR3nt: TGCGCCAGCAGTCAATCGGACCAGGAAGGGGTCTTGCACACTGAAGCTTTCTTT

abundance: .
j_gene: TRBJ1-6
v_gene: TRBV5-6
d_gene: .
CDR3aa: CASSSRWGLPHF
CDR3nt: TGTGCCAGCAGCTCTAGGTGGGGGCTCCCCCACTTT

abundance: .
j_gene: TRBJ2-1
v_gene: TRBV30
d_gene: .
CDR3aa: CAWSESVSYNEQFF
CDR3nt: TGTGCCTGGAGTGAGTCTGTATCCTACAATGAGCAGTTCTTC

abundance: once
j_gene: TRBJ2-7
v_gene: TRBV2
d_gene: TRBD2
CDR3aa: CASSGAGGPRYEQYF
CDR3nt: TGTGCCAGCAGCGGGGCGGGGGGGCCGCGGTACGAGCAGTACTTC

abundance: few
j_gene: TRBJ1-5
v_gene: TRBV15
d_gene: TRBD1
CDR3aa: CATSSGRDSDSNQPQHF
CDR3nt: TGTGCCACCAGCAGTGGTAGGGACAGCGATAGCAATCAGCCCCAGCATTTT